This T cell receptor (beta chain) was observed in a study of CXCR3-negative and CXCR3-positive naive CD8 T cells. Study overall: Collectively, the libraries yielded some 140 million TRB reads in total, at about 1.5 +/- 0.3 million per library.

CDR3 length: 16 amino acids. Study-wide points: CXCR3-negative naive cells had less hydrophobic TRB CDR3s than did CXCR3-positive naive cells.

5' RACE with UMI labels generated the TRB cDNA libraries. TCRdb processed the 5' RACE reads again and assigns one entry to each CDR3 protein, with no DNA. This table holds approximately 65,000 distinct CDR3 sequences. To note about this clonotype: The antigen is not known.

Cells classed as naive CD8+ T cells were CD45RO-CCR7+CD27+CD95-. Sequencing used naive CXCR3+ CD8+ T cells from blood. Subset described: CD45RO-CCR7+CD27+CD95- naive CD8+ T cells expressing CXCR3 (TNR3+). This receptor was identified in a human donor in good health. Some clones in this sample may be carry-over from other donors' samples. The V gene is TRBV12-3 or TRBV12-4, the J gene TRBJ2-3; the TRBD1 assignment by TCRdb is unverifiable without DNA. CDR3 in amino acids: CASSPNRGASTDTQYF.